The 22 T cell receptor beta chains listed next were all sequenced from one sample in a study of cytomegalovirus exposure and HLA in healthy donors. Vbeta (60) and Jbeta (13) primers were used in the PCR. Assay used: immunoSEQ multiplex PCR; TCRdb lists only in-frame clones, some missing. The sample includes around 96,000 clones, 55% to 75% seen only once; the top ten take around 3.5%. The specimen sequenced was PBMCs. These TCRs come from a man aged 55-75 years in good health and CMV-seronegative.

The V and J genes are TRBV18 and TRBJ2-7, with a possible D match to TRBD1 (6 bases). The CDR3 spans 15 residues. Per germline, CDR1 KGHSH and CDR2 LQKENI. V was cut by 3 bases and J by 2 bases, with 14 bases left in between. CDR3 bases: TGTGCCAGCTCACCCGGGACAAGGGATACCTACGAGCAGTACTTC. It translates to CASSPGTRDTYEQYF.

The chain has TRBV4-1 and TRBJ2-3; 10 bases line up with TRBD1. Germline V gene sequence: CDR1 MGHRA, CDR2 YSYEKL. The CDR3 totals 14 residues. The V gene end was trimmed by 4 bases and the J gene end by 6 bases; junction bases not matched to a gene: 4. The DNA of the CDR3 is TGCGCCAGCAGCCTGGGACAGGGGAGGGATACGCAGTATTTT. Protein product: CASSLGQGRDTQYF.

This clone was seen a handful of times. CDR3 protein: CASSFQNQPQHF. As DNA, the CDR3 is TGTGCCAGCAGTTTTCAGAATCAGCCCCAGCATTTT. The chain uses TRBV28 and TRBJ1-5; no reliable D call. CDR1 and CDR2 (germline): MDHEN, SYDVKM. There are 12 residues in the CDR3. V was shortened by 3 bases and J by 4 bases, with 4 bases between the two germline ends.

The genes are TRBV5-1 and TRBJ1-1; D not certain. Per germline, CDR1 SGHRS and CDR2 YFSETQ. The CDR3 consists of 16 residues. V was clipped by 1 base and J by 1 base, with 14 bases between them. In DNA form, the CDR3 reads TGCGCCAGCAGCTTGACCGTACACGACAAGAACACTGAAGCTTTCTTT. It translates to CASSLTVHDKNTEAFF. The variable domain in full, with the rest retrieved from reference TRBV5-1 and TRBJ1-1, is KAGVTQTPRYLIKTRGQQVTLSCSPISGHRSVSWYQQTPGQGLQFLFEYFSETQRNKGNFPGRFSGRQFSNSRSEMNVSTLELGDSALYLCASSLTVHDKNTEAFFGQGTRLTVV.

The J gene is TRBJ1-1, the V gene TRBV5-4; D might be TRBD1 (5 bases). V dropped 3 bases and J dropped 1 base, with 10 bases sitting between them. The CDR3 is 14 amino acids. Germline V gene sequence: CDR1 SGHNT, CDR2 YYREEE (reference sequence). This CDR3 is CASSWRGGNTEAFF. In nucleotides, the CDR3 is TGTGCCAGCAGCTGGAGGGGTGGGAACACTGAAGCTTTCTTT.

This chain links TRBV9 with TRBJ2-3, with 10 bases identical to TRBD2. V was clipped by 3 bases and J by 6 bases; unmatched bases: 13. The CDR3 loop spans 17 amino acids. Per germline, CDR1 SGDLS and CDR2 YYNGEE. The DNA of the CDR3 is TGTGCCAGCAGCGGAGGAGGTAGCGGGGGGTATTCGGATACGCAGTATTTT. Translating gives CASSGGGSGGYSDTQYF.

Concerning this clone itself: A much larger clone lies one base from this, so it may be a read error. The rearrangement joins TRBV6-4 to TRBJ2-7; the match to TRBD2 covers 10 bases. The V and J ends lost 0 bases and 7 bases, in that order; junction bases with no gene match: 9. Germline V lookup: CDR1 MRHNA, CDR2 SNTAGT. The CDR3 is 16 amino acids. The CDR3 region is CASSDSILAGVNEQYF. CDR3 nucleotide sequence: TGTGCCAGCAGTGACTCGATCCTAGCGGGAGTCAATGAGCAGTACTTC.

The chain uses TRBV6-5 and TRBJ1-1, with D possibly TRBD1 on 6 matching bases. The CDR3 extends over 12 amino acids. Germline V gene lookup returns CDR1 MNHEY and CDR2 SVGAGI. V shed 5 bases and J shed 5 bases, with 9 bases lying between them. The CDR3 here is CASSVRGTEAFF. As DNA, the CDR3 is TGTGCCAGCAGTGTCAGGGGAACTGAAGCTTTCTTT.

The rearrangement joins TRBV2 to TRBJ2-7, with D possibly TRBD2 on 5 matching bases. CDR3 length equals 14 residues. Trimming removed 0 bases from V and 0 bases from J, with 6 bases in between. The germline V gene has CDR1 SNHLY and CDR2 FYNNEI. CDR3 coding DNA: TGTGCCAGCAGTGAAGCAGGGAGCTCCTACGAGCAGTACTTC. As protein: CASSEAGSSYEQYF. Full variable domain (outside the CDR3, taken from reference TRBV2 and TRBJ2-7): EPEVTQTPSHQVTQMGQEVILRCVPISNHLYFYWYRQILGQKVEFLVSFYNNEISEKSEIFDDQFSVERPDGSNFTLKIRSTKLEDSAMYFCASSEAGSSYEQYFGPGTRLTVT.

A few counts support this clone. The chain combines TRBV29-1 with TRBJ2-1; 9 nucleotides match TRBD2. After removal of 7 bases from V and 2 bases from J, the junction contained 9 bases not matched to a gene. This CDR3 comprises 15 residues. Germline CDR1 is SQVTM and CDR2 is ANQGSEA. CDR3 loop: CSGAIAGGPYNEQFF. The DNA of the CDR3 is TGCAGCGGTGCCATTGCGGGAGGGCCCTACAATGAGCAGTTCTTC.

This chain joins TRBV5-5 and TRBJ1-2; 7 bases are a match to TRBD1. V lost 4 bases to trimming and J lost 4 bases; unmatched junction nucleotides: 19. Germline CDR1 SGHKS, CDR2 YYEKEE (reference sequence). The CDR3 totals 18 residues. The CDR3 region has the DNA TGTGCCAGCAGCGGAGGACAGCTCTTACACCGACAGGGCTATGGCTACACCTTC. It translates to CASSGGQLLHRQGYGYTF.

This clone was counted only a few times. Here the CDR3 reads CASSETGFITEAFF. The CDR3 DNA follows: TGTGCCAGCAGTGAGACAGGGTTTATCACTGAAGCTTTCTTT. The chain joins TRBV2 to TRBJ1-1; 7 bases align to TRBD1. The CDR3 is 14 residues long. V was clipped by 3 bases and J by 4 bases; unmatched bases: 5. Germline V gene sequence: CDR1 SNHLY, CDR2 FYNNEI.

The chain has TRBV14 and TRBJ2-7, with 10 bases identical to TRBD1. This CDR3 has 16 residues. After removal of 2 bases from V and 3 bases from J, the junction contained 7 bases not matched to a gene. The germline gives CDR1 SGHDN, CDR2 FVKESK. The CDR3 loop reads CASSQKMGQGFYEQYF. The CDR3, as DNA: TGTGCCAGCAGCCAAAAAATGGGACAGGGGTTCTACGAGCAGTACTTC.

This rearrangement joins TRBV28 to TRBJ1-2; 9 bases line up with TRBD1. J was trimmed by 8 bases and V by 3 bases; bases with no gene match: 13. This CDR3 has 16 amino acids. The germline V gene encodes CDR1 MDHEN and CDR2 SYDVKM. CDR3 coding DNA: TGTGCCAGCAGTTTCCCTATCCTCCGGGACAGGGCCGGCTACACCTTC. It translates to CASSFPILRDRAGYTF.

CDR3 loop: CASSLATGGNYEQYF. The CDR3, as DNA: TGCGCCAGCAGCTTGGCAACAGGGGGAAACTACGAGCAGTACTTC. The V call is TRBV5-1, the J call TRBJ2-7; 8 bases align to TRBD1. Unmatched junction bases numbered 5, after V lost 0 bases and J lost 3 bases. The CDR3 length is 15 residues. Germline CDR1 is SGHRS and CDR2 is YFSETQ.

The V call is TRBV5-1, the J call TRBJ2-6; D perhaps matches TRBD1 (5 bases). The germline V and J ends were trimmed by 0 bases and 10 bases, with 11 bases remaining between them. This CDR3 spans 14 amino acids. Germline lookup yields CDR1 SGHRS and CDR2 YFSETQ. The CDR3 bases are TGCGCCAGCAGCTTGGTGGTGGCAGGGAACGTCCTGACTTTC. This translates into CASSLVVAGNVLTF.

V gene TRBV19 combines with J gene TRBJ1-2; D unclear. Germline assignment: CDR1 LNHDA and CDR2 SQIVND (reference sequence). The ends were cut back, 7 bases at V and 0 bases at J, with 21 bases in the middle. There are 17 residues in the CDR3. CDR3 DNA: TGTGCCAGTATCCCCCAGGTCCTACTGAAATCTAACTATGGCTACACCTTC. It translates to CASIPQVLLKSNYGYTF.

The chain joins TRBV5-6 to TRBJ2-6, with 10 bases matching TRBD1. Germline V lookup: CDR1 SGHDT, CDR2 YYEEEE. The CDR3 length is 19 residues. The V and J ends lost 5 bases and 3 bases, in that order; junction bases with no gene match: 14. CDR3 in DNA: TGTGCCAGCAGGTCATTTGGGGGGGACAGGGGAAGTGGGGCCAACGTCCTGACTTTC. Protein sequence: CASRSFGGDRGSGANVLTF.

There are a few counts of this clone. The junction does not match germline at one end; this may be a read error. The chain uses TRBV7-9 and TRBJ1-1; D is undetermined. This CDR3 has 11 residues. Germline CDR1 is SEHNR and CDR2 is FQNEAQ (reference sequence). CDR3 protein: CSSSLATEAFF. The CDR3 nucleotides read TGTTCCAGCAGCTTGGCCACTGAAGCTTTCTTT.

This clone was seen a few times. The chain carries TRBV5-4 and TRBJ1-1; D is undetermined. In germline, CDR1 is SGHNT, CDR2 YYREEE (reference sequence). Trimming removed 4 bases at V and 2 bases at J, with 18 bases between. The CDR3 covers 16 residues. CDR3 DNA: TGTGCCAGCAGCCCCCAAGGGAGACGGACTAACACTGAAGCTTTCTTT. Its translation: CASSPQGRRTNTEAFF.

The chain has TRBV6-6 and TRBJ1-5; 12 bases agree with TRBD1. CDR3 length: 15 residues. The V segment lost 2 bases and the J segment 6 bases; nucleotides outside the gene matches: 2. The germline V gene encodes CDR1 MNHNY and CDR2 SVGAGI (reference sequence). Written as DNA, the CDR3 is TGTGCCAGCAGTTACGGGGGACAGGGGGCTCAGCCCCAGCATTTT. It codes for CASSYGGQGAQPQHF.

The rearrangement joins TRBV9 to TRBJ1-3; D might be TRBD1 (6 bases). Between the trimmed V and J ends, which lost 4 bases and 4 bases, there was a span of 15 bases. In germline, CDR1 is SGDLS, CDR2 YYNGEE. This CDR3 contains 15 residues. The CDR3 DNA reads TGTGCCAGCAGCCCACAGGGTGTATCCGGAAACACCATATATTTT. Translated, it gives CASSPQGVSGNTIYF.